What follows are 28 T cell receptor beta chains derived from one specimen sequenced in a study of T-cell memory formation after mild COVID-19. TCRdb analysed the 5' RACE reads with MiXCR anew, one entry per CDR3 protein. The data hold about 300,000 distinct CDR3 sequences, with around 19% observed a single time. The sequenced sample was PBMCs or a T cell subset sorted from them (not recorded which). Receptor source: a man aged 18-30 years who had mild COVID-19 (a few samples of this study predate the infection). Cell type and time point are not known.

This clonotype was seen a handful of times. V is TRBV4-1 and J is TRBJ2-1; a weak D match, TRBD2 (5 bases). Trimming cost V 4 bases and J 0 bases, with 16 bases left between them. The germline V gene encodes CDR1 MGHRA and CDR2 YSYEKL. The CDR3 sequence is 17 residues long. CDR3 DNA sequence: TGCGCCAGCAGCCGAGAGCGGCGGCTGAGCTCCTACAATGAGCAGTTCTTC. This gives the protein CASSRERRLSSYNEQFF.

The chain couples TRBV5-1 to TRBJ2-3; 12 positions agree with TRBD2. Germline assignment: CDR1 SGHRS and CDR2 YFSETQ. This CDR3 is 14 amino acids long. The junction had 6 bases not matched to a gene; V was cut back by 3 bases and J by 10 bases. The DNA of the CDR3 is TGCGCCAGCAGCTCGAGGACTAGCGGGGAGGCGCAGTATTTT. Translation gives CASSSRTSGEAQYF.

The chain is built from TRBV5-1 and TRBJ2-7; D is unclear. V lost 0 bases and J lost 7, with 17 bases in between. Per germline, CDR1 SGHRS and CDR2 YFSETQ. The CDR3 covers 15 residues. The DNA for the CDR3 is TGCGCCAGCAGCTTGGACCGCCCAGCCCTGGCGGAGCAGTACTTC. The encoded protein is CASSLDRPALAEQYF. Filled out from reference TRBV5-1 and TRBJ2-7, the complete variable domain reads KAGVTQTPRYLIKTRGQQVTLSCSPISGHRSVSWYQQTPGQGLQFLFEYFSETQRNKGNFPGRFSGRQFSNSRSEMNVSTLELGDSALYLCASSLDRPALAEQYFGPGTRLTVT.

The chain combines TRBV9 with TRBJ2-2; 8 bases are a match to TRBD1. CDR1 and CDR2 from the germline V gene are SGDLS and YYNGEE. The junction had 7 bases not matched to a gene; V was cut back by 4 bases and J by 5 bases. The CDR3 consists of 15 residues. CDR3 residues: CASSTGQGATGELFF. The CDR3 region has the DNA TGTGCCAGCAGCACCGGGCAGGGGGCTACCGGGGAGCTGTTTTTT.

This sequence joins TRBV28 and TRBJ1-1; 7 bases fit TRBD1. With 7 bases clipped from V and 3 bases from J, the junction kept 8 bases outside the gene matches. Germline V gene data show CDR1 as MDHEN and CDR2 as SYDVKM. The CDR3 covers 14 residues. As DNA, the CDR3 is TGTGCCAGCATTCCAGGGGGATCTGACACTGAAGCTTTCTTT. Its protein product is CASIPGGSDTEAFF.

The genes are TRBV9 and TRBJ1-2, with TRBD1 as a possible D gene (6 bases). V was clipped by 4 bases and J by 0 bases, with 16 bases between them. Germline CDR1 reads SGDLS; CDR2 reads YYNGEE. This CDR3 is 16 amino acids long. The CDR3 region has the DNA TGTGCCAGCAGCCCCTGGTGGGACATGTCTAACTATGGCTACACCTTC. Protein: CASSPWWDMSNYGYTF. The full variable domain, rest sourced from reference TRBV9 and TRBJ1-2, is DSGVTQTPKHLITATGQRVTLRCSPRSGDLSVYWYQQSLDQGLQFLIQYYNGEERAKGNILERFSAQQFPDLHSELNLSSLELGDSALYFCASSPWWDMSNYGYTFGSGTRLTVV.

This clonotype occurred a few times. The chain joins TRBV19 to TRBJ1-1, with D tentatively TRBD1 (6 bases). Per germline, CDR1 LNHDA and CDR2 SQIVND (reference sequence). V lost 10 bases and J lost 6, with 18 bases in between. The CDR3 totals 13 residues. The DNA of the CDR3 is TGTGCCACCGTAGACAGGCGGGGGGCTGAAGCTTTCTTT. It encodes CATVDRRGAEAFF.

In its sample, this clonotype was seen a few times. This chain links TRBV7-6 with TRBJ2-3; 10 nucleotides line up with TRBD2. The J segment lost 5 bases and the V segment lost 4 bases, leaving 6 bases of the junction unmatched. Germline CDR1 reads SGHVS; CDR2 reads FNYEAQ. The CDR3 sequence is 15 residues long. The CDR3 loop is CASSWSGGAIDTQYF. The CDR3 DNA sequence: TGTGCCAGCAGCTGGAGCGGGGGGGCGATAGATACGCAGTATTTT.

The chain links TRBV7-9 to TRBJ2-2, with 8 positions matching TRBD1. With 7 bases clipped from V and 0 bases from J, the junction kept 4 bases outside the gene matches. The CDR3 runs to 15 residues. CDR1 and CDR2 (germline): SEHNR, FQNEAQ (reference sequence). CDR3: CASTQTGANTGELFF. In DNA, the CDR3 is TGTGCCAGCACTCAGACAGGGGCGAACACCGGGGAGCTGTTTTTT.

V usage is TRBV20-1 and J usage is TRBJ2-7, with TRBD1 identical over 8 bases. Germline trimming cut 3 bases from V and 5 bases from J; bases unmatched to any gene: 6. CDR1 is DFQATT and CDR2 is SNEGSKA in the germline V gene (reference sequence). CDR3 length equals 13 residues. The CDR3 spells CSASSRGLDEQYV. The DNA for the CDR3 is TGCAGTGCTAGTTCCAGGGGGCTGGACGAGCAGTACGTC.

The chain links TRBV29-1 to TRBJ2-1; 12 bases match TRBD2. With 5 bases clipped from V and 15 bases from J, the junction kept 11 bases outside the gene matches. Germline V gives CDR1 SQVTM, CDR2 ANQGSEA. The CDR3 is 13 residues long. CDR3: CSVSLAGGRGRFF. DNA of the CDR3: TGCAGCGTTAGTCTAGCGGGGGGGAGAGGACGGTTCTTC.

In this sample, this clonotype turned up a few times. V and J are TRBV7-9 and TRBJ2-3; 15 nucleotides match TRBD2. With V trimmed by 4 bases and J by 5 bases, 4 bases remained unmatched. Germline CDR1 reads SEHNR; CDR2 reads FQNEAQ (reference sequence). This CDR3 contains 16 residues. The CDR3 region is CASSSPGLAGGDTQYF. The CDR3 DNA reads TGTGCCAGCAGCTCTCCGGGACTAGCGGGGGGAGATACGCAGTATTTT.

The V call is TRBV6-5, the J call TRBJ1-2; D unresolved. In germline, CDR1 is MNHEY, CDR2 SVGAGI. V was shortened by 2 bases and J by 6 bases, with 10 bases between the two germline ends. The CDR3 covers 13 residues. Here the CDR3 DNA reads TGTGCCAGCAGTTACCTAGGGAATGATGGCTACACCTTC. Translating it yields CASSYLGNDGYTF.

This clonotype has just a few counts. V is TRBV10-3 and J is TRBJ2-7; D remains unclear. The CDR3 runs to 13 residues. With 4 bases removed from V and 2 bases from J, the gap between germline ends came to 9 bases. Per germline, CDR1 ENHRY and CDR2 SYGVKD. The CDR3 is CAISAGKTYEQYV. Written as DNA, the CDR3 is TGTGCCATCAGTGCCGGTAAAACCTACGAGCAGTACGTC.

The rearrangement joins TRBV6-5 to TRBJ1-1; D is undetermined. Germline values: CDR1 MNHEY, CDR2 SVGAGI. The CDR3 is 13 amino acids. V shed 2 bases and J shed 4 bases, with 8 bases lying between them. The CDR3 sequence: CASSYHTLTEAFF. CDR3 nucleotide sequence: TGTGCCAGCAGTTACCACACCCTCACTGAAGCTTTCTTT.

The rearrangement uses TRBV5-1 and TRBJ1-1; TRBD1 aligns across 7 bases. Germline V CDR1 and CDR2: SGHRS, YFSETQ. The CDR3 loop spans 16 amino acids. Trimming cost V 4 bases and J 1 base; bases outside gene matches: 10. CDR3 protein: CASSPGQEVWNTEAFF. In DNA form, the CDR3 reads TGCGCCAGCAGCCCTGGACAGGAGGTTTGGAACACTGAAGCTTTCTTT.

This clonotype was counted a few times. V is TRBV6-4 and J is TRBJ1-5; 9 nucleotides align to TRBD1. The germline gives CDR1 MRHNA, CDR2 SNTAGT. With 0 bases clipped from V and 0 bases from J, the junction kept 6 bases outside the gene matches. This CDR3 spans 18 amino acids. CDR3 region: CASSDSTGGYYSNQPQHF. CDR3 bases: TGTGCCAGCAGTGACTCGACAGGGGGATACTATAGCAATCAGCCCCAGCATTTT.

J is TRBJ1-5 and V is TRBV6-4, with D unclear. The germline gives CDR1 MRHNA, CDR2 SNTAGT. The V end lost 5 bases, the J end lost 6 bases, and 11 bases lay between the germline ends. The CDR3 length is 13 residues. CDR3 sequence reads: CASSQWEGQPQHF. The CDR3 DNA reads TGTGCCAGCAGTCAGTGGGAGGGTCAGCCCCAGCATTTT.

There are a few counts of this clonotype. The chain is built from TRBV10-1 and TRBJ2-1, with D possibly TRBD1 on 5 matching bases. The CDR3 has 14 amino acids. The germline V gene has CDR1 WNHNN and CDR2 SYGVQD (reference sequence). Trimming pared 3 bases from V and 8 bases from J, leaving 14 bases between. CDR3 region: CASSDAGLGDEQFF. CDR3 in DNA: TGCGCCAGCAGTGATGCAGGCTTAGGGGATGAGCAGTTCTTC.

V is TRBV4-1 and J is TRBJ2-7, with 8 bases aligning to TRBD2. This CDR3 contains 15 residues. The J segment lost 3 bases and the V segment lost 1 base, leaving 5 bases of the junction unmatched. CDR1 MGHRA and CDR2 YSYEKL come from the germline V gene. The CDR3 here is CASSQGVAGHYEQYV. The CDR3 DNA sequence: TGCGCCAGCAGCCAAGGGGTAGCGGGGCACTACGAGCAGTACGTC.

This clonotype appeared a few times. The chain links TRBV10-3 to TRBJ1-5; TRBD1 might be the D (6 bases). Per germline, CDR1 ENHRY and CDR2 SYGVKD. The CDR3 length is 14 residues. V lost 8 bases, J lost 2 bases, and 13 bases lay in between. The CDR3 here is CAIPNWTGNQPQHF. The CDR3 DNA follows: TGTGCCATCCCGAACTGGACAGGCAATCAGCCCCAGCATTTT.

There are a few counts of this clonotype. The rearrangement uses TRBV19 and TRBJ2-3; D is ambiguous. The CDR3 totals 14 residues. The ends were cut back, 3 bases at V and 8 bases at J, with 15 bases in the middle. The V gene's germline CDR1 is LNHDA and CDR2 SQIVND (reference sequence). The CDR3 loop reads CASSMSSPVGTQYF. CDR3 DNA sequence: TGTGCCAGTAGTATGTCATCTCCAGTTGGTACGCAGTATTTT.

The chain is built from TRBV4-3 and TRBJ2-2; a weak D match, TRBD1 (5 bases). Germline V gene sequence: CDR1 LGHNA, CDR2 YSLEER. This CDR3 has 16 residues. V was cut by 0 bases and J by 4 bases, with 12 bases left in between. CDR3 loop: CASSQDPGPFTGELFF. The CDR3 nucleotides read TGCGCCAGCAGCCAAGATCCAGGGCCCTTCACCGGGGAGCTGTTTTTT.

V and J are TRBV12-3 or TRBV12-4 and TRBJ2-3, with 9 bases fitting TRBD2. The CDR3 spans 16 residues. V trimming: 0 bases; J trimming: 1 base; junction bases outside the gene matches: 2. The CDR3 DNA is TGTGCCAGCAGTTTAGCGCCTAGCGGGGGCACAGATACGCAGTATTTT. Its translation is CASSLAPSGGTDTQYF.

This sequence joins TRBV20-1 and TRBJ2-7, with 14 bases identical to TRBD2. The CDR3 sequence is 13 residues long. Germline V gene sequence: CDR1 DFQATT, CDR2 SNEGSKA (reference sequence). Unmatched junction bases numbered 2, after V lost 6 bases and J lost 4 bases. CDR3 in DNA: TGCAGTGCCGGACTAGCGGGGGGTTACGAGCAGTACGTC. Its protein product is CSAGLAGGYEQYV.

This clonotype was detected only a few times. This chain joins TRBV4-1 and TRBJ2-2, with a weak D call TRBD2 (7 bases). Trimming cost V 6 bases and J 4 bases, with 15 bases left between them. This CDR3 region has 15 residues. Germline lookup yields CDR1 MGHRA and CDR2 YSYEKL. CDR3 protein: CASRGGGRGTGELFF. CDR3 DNA: TGCGCCAGCAGAGGGGGGGGCCGGGGCACCGGGGAGCTGTTTTTT.

The chain recombines TRBV10-3 with TRBJ2-1, with D tentatively TRBD1 or TRBD2 (5 bases each). The length of the CDR3 is 12 residues. Germline-derived CDR1 and CDR2 are ENHRY and SYGVKD. Trimming removed 6 bases at V and 5 bases at J, with 8 bases between. The CDR3 is CAIRGPNNEQFF. CDR3 coding DNA: TGTGCCATCAGGGGACCCAACAATGAGCAGTTCTTC.

This clonotype appeared a few times. CDR3 nucleotide sequence: TGCGCCAGCAGCCAAGGCGTCGGGAAGGGTAGTACTGAAGCTTTCTTT. This sequence encodes CASSQGVGKGSTEAFF. The chain recombines TRBV4-1 with TRBJ1-1; the D is unclear. CDR3 length: 16 amino acids. The V end lost 1 base, the J end lost 5 bases, and 17 bases lay between the germline ends. Per germline, CDR1 MGHRA and CDR2 YSYEKL.